This paragraph reports one T cell receptor beta chain. Its specificity is not known. PCR was performed using 60 Vbeta and 13 Jbeta primers. The table came from immunoSEQ multiplex PCR; TCRdb's copy has only in-frame clones and leaves some out. The sample has under 200,000 clones. These data come from a study of cytomegalovirus exposure and HLA in healthy donors. Study-wide results and caveats: A prior analysis recorded that most TCR beta V segments were productive about 87% or about 30% of the time. Sequencing depth across donors, presence/absence analyses assumed, was roughly uniform. TCR beta chains numbering under 200 were designated cytomegalovirus-associated. Later, an analysis found that common viral pathogens appeared to be linked with several of the most significant clusters.

V lost 3 bases to trimming and J lost 1 base; unmatched junction nucleotides: 3. The CDR3 runs to 15 residues. CDR1 is LNHNV, CDR2 YYDKDF, per germline (reference sequence). The chain has TRBV15 and TRBJ1-5; TRBD1 agrees at 7 bases. This TCR was sampled from a woman under 30 in good health and CMV-seropositive. Sequencing used PBMCs. This CDR3 reads CATSSDRASNQPQHF. The CDR3 DNA sequence: TGTGCCACCAGCAGCGACAGGGCGAGCAATCAGCCCCAGCATTTT.